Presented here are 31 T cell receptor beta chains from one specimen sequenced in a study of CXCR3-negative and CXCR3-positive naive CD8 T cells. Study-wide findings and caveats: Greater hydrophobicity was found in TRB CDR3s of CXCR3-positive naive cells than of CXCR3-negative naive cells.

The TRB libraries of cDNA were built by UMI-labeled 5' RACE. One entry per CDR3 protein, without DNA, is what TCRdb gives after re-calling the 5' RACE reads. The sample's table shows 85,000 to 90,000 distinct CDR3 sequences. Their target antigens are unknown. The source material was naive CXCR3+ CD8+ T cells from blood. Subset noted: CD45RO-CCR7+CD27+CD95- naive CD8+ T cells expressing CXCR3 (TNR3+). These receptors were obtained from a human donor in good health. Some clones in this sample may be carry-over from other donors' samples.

The CDR3 sequence is CASSSPPRMDEQFF. The genes are TRBV7-9 and TRBJ2-1; TCRdb's D gene call, TRBD2, goes unchecked for lack of DNA. The germline V gene has CDR1 SEHNR and CDR2 FQNEAQ (reference sequence). This CDR3 spans 14 amino acids.

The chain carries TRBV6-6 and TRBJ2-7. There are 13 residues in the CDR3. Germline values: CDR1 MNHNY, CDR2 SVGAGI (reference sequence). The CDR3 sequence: CASSYDDSYEQYF.

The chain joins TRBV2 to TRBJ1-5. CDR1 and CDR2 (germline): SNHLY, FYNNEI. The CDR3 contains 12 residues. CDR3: CASSETNQPQHF. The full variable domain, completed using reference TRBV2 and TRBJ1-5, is EPEVTQTPSHQVTQMGQEVILRCVPISNHLYFYWYRQILGQKVEFLVSFYNNEISEKSEIFDDQFSVERPDGSNFTLKIRSTKLEDSAMYFCASSETNQPQHFGDGTRLSIL.

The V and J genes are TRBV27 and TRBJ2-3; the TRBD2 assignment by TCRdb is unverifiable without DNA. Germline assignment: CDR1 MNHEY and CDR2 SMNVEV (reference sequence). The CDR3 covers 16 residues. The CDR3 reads CASTLDGLANTDTQYF.

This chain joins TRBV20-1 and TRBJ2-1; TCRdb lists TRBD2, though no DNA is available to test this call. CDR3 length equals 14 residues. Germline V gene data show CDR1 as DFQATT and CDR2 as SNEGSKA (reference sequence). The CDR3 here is CSAASGGEINEQFF.

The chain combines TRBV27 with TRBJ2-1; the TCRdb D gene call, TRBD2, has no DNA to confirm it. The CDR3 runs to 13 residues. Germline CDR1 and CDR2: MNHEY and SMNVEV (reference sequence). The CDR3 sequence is CASRLAGYNEQFF.

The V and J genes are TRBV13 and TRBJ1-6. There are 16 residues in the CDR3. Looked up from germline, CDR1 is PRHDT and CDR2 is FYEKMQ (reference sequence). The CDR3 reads CASSQGGTKTYSPLHF.

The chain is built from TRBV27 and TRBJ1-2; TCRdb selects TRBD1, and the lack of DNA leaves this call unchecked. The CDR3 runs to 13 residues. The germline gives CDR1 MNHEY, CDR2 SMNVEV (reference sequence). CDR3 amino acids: CASSPTGGYGYTF.

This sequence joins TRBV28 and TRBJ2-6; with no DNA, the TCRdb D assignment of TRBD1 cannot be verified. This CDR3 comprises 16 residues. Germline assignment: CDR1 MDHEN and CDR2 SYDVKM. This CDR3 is CASRLTGLGGANVLTF.

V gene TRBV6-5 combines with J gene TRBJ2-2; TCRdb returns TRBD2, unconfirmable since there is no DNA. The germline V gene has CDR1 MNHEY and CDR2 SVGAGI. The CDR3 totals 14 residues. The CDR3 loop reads CASLAGGNTGELFF.

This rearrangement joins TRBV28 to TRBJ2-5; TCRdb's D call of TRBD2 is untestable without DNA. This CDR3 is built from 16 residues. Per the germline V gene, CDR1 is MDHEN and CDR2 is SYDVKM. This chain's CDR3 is CASSLLLAGGQETQYF.

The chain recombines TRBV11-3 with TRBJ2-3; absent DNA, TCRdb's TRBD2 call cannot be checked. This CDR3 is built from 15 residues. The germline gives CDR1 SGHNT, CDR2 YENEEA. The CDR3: CASSSPSGLTDTQYF.

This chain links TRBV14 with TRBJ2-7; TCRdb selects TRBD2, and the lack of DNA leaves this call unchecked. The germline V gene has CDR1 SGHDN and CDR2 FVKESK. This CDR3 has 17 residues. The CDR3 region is CASSQFPAVAGGFEQYF.

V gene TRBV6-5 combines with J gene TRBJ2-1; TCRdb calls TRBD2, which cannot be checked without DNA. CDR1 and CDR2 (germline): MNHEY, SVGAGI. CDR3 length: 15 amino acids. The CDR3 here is CASSPSGVTYNEQFF.

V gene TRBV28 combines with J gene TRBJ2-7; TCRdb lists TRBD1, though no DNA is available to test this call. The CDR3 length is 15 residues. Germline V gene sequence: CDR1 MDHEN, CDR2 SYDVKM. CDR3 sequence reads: CASSFDRDNFYEQYF.

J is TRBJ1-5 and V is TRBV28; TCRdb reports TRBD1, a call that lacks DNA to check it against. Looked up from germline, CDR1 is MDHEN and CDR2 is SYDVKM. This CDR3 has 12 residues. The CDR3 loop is CASSRGNQPQHF.

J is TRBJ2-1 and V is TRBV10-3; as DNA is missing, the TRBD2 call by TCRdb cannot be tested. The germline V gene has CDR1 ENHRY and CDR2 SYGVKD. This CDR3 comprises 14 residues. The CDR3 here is CAITSPGLASEQFF.

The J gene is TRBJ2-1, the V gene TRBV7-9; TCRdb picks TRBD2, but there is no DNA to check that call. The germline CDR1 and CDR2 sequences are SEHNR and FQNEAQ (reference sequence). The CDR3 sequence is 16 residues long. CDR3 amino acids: CASSLGLAGLRSEQFF.

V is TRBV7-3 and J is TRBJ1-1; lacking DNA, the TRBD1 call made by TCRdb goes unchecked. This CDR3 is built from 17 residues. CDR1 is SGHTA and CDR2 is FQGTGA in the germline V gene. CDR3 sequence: CASSLTGQGALGTEAFF.

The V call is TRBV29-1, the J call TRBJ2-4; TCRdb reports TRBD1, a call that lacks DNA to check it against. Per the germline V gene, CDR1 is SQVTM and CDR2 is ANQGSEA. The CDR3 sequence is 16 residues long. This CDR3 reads CSVEDGYRASKNIQYF. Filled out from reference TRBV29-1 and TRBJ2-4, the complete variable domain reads SAVISQKPSRDICQRGTSLTIQCQVDSQVTMMFWYRQQPGQSLTLIATANQGSEATYESGFVIDKFPISRPNLTFSTLTVSNMSPEDSSIYLCSVEDGYRASKNIQYFGAGTRLSVL.

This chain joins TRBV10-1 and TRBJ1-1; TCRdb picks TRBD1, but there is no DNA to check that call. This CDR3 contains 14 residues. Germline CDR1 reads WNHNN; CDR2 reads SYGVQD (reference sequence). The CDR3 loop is CASRSRGHDTEAFF.

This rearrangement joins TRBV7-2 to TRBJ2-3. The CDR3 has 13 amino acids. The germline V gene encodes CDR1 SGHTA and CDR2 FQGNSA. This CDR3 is CASSLDNTDTQYF.

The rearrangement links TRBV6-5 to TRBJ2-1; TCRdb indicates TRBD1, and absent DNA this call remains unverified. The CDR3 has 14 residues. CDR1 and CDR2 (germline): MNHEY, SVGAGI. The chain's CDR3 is CASSYDRAGNEQFF.

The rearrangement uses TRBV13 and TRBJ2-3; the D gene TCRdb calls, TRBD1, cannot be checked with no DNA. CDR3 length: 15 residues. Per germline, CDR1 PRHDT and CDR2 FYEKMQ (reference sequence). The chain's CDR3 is CASSLWGRSTDTQYF.

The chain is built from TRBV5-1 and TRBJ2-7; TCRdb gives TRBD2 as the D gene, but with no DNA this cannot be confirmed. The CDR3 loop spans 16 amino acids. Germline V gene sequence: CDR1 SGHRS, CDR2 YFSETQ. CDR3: CAGSLEAGSGNYEQYF.

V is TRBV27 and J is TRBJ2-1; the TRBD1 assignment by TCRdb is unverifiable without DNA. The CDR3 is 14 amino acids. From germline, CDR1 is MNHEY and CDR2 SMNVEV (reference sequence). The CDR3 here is CASVPGQGLREQFF.

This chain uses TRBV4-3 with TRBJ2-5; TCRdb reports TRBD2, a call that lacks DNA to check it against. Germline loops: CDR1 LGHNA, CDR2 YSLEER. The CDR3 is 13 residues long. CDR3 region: CASSWTSRETQYF.

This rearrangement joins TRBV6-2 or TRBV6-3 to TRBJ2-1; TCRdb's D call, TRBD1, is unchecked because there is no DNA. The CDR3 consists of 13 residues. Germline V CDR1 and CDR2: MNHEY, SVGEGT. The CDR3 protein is CASSTTTESAQFF.

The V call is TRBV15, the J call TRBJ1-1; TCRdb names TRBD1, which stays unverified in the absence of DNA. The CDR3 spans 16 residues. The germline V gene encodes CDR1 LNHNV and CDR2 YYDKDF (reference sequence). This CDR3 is CATRARRTDPNTEAFF.

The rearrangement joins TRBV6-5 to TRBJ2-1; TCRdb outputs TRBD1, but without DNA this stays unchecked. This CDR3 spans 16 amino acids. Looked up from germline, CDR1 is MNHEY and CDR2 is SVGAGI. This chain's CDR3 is CASSYNPGTGYNEQFF.

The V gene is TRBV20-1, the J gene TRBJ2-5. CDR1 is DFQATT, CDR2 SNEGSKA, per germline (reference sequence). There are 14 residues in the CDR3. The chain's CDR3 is CSARDSLAGETQYF.